These 17 T cell receptor beta chains originate from one sample sequenced in a study of Graves' ophthalmopathy and Graves' hyperthyroidism. As the template, RNA transcripts were used to amplify TCR beta CDR3 regions. HTBI-primed first-round RT-PCR preceded second-round multiplex PCR. TCRdb re-analysed the multiplex PCR reads in MiXCR, keeping a single row per CDR3 protein. The sample has over a million distinct CDR3 sequences, about 38% seen once. The sample consisted of peripheral blood or thyroid tissue (not recorded which). The source of these receptors is an adult man with Graves' hyperthyroidism.

The genes are TRBV5-1 and TRBJ1-1; no clear D gene. V shed 0 bases and J shed 5 bases, with 11 bases lying between them. The germline V gene encodes CDR1 SGHRS and CDR2 YFSETQ. The CDR3 runs 14 residues. For the CDR3, the DNA is TGCGCCAGCAGCTTGGTTTCAGGTTTGACTGAAGCTTTCTTT. Protein product: CASSLVSGLTEAFF.

As regards this clonotype: A read error may explain this, as a much larger clone is one base away. This chain uses TRBV7-2 with TRBJ2-7; D perhaps matches TRBD2 (5 bases). The germline CDR1 and CDR2 sequences are SGHTA and FQGNSA. The CDR3 has 15 amino acids. The CDR3 DNA follows: TGTGCCAGCAGCTCCCGGGGAAGGGTCGGCGACGAGCATTACTTC. Its translation: CASSSRGRVGDEHYF.

There are many counts of this clonotype. The chain recombines TRBV5-8 with TRBJ1-2, with 8 nucleotides matching TRBD1. Germline loops: CDR1 SGHTS, CDR2 YDEGEE. The CDR3 covers 17 residues. V lost 4 bases to trimming and J lost 3 bases; unmatched junction nucleotides: 14. DNA of the CDR3: TGTGCCAGCAGCGTCGCTCAGGGGGCGAGAAGCTACTATGGCTACACCTTC. As protein: CASSVAQGARSYYGYTF.

The chain couples TRBV7-2 to TRBJ2-3, with D hard to call. The CDR3 extends over 12 amino acids. V was shortened by 3 bases and J by 5 bases, with 6 bases between the two germline ends. Germline lookup yields CDR1 SGHTA and CDR2 FQGNSA. For the CDR3, the DNA is TGTGCCAGCAGCTTCCCGGGAGATACGCAGTATTTT. Translation gives CASSFPGDTQYF.

Many counts were recorded for this clonotype. The CDR3 nucleotides read TGTGCCAGCACACCAGGGTTAACGGACAGGTCCGGGGAGCTGTTTTTT. Protein sequence: CASTPGLTDRSGELFF. The chain has TRBV2 and TRBJ2-2; 7 bases map to TRBD1. The V segment lost 7 bases and the J segment 6 bases; nucleotides outside the gene matches: 14. CDR3 length: 16 residues. The germline CDR1 and CDR2 sequences are SNHLY and FYNNEI.

This clonotype was found a few times. The rearrangement links TRBV12-3 or TRBV12-4 to TRBJ2-6; 10 bases fit TRBD1. This CDR3 has 20 residues. Trimming took 2 bases from V and 0 from J; bases not matched to a gene: 10. The CDR3 nucleotides are TGTGCCAGCAGTTTACCACCGACAGGGGGCCCTCGCTCTGGGGCCAACGTCCTGACTTTC. Its protein product is CASSLPPTGGPRSGANVLTF.

This clonotype was found many times. The chain recombines TRBV7-9 with TRBJ1-2; a possible D gene is TRBD1 (5 bases). CDR3 length equals 13 residues. In germline, CDR1 is SEHNR, CDR2 FQNEAQ (reference sequence). Trimming took 5 bases from V and 3 from J, leaving 10 bases between them. The CDR3 protein is CASSERQHYGYTF. In nucleotides, the CDR3 is TGTGCCAGCAGCGAAAGACAGCACTATGGCTACACCTTC.

This chain connects TRBV2 to TRBJ2-2; the D call may be TRBD1 or TRBD2 (5 bases each). V lost 6 bases to trimming and J lost 4 bases, with 21 bases between them. Per germline, CDR1 SNHLY and CDR2 FYNNEI. The CDR3 has 17 residues. Here the CDR3 reads CASRGSGTPSATGELFF. The CDR3 DNA reads as TGTGCCAGCAGGGGGTCGGGGACCCCGAGTGCCACCGGGGAGCTGTTTTTT.

The sample holds one count of this clonotype. The CDR3 loop reads CASSASGTGSGNTF. Written as DNA, the CDR3 is TGTGCCAGCAGCGCATCCGGGACAGGGAGCGGAAACACCTTC. The genes are TRBV9 and TRBJ1-2; 9 nucleotides line up with TRBD1. V gave up 3 bases and J gave up 12 bases; unmatched junction bases: 12. This CDR3 comprises 14 residues. In germline, CDR1 is SGDLS, CDR2 YYNGEE.

About this clonotype: Given a much more abundant clone one base away, this may be a read error. The chain employs TRBV12-3 or TRBV12-4 and TRBJ2-5; the D is unclear. The CDR3 loop spans 12 amino acids. V lost 6 bases and J 10 bases, leaving 15 bases between the germline ends. The CDR3 region has the DNA TGTGCCAGCAGGGGCATCCATGAGTTCCAGTACTTC. Residues: CASRGIHEFQYF.

V is TRBV6-5 and J is TRBJ1-1, with D possibly being TRBD1 (6 bases). CDR3 length: 13 residues. Between the trimmed V and J ends, which lost 4 bases and 4 bases, there was a span of 10 bases. CDR1 is MNHEY and CDR2 is SVGAGI in the germline V gene. CDR3 amino acids: CASSFSQGTEAFF. The CDR3 coding sequence is TGTGCCAGCAGTTTTTCACAGGGCACTGAAGCTTTCTTT.

A note on this clonotype: A much larger clone lies one base from this, so it may be a read error. This chain connects TRBV20-1 to TRBJ2-5, with 7 bases lining up with TRBD1. V dropped 4 bases and J dropped 3; count of bases not matched to a gene: 2. The CDR3 contains 12 residues. Per the germline V gene, CDR1 is DFQATT and CDR2 is SNEGSKA (reference sequence). CDR3 sequence: CSATTGKETQYF. CDR3 DNA: TGCAGTGCTACGACAGGGAAAGAGACCCAGTACTTC.

This clonotype was seen at least ten times. J is TRBJ1-4 and V is TRBV14; D remains ambiguous. The CDR3 spans 13 residues. The germline V and J ends were trimmed by 4 bases and 5 bases, with 8 bases remaining between them. The germline CDR1 and CDR2 sequences are SGHDN and FVKESK. DNA of the CDR3: TGTGCCAGCAGCCGCACGAAGAATGAAAAACTGTTTTTT. Translated: CASSRTKNEKLFF.

This clonotype came up a few times. V gene TRBV29-1 combines with J gene TRBJ2-3, with D perhaps assigned TRBD1 or TRBD2 (5 bases each). Germline V gene sequence: CDR1 SQVTM, CDR2 ANQGSEA. V was clipped by 6 bases and J by 6 bases, with 25 bases between them. This CDR3 contains 16 residues. The chain's CDR3 is CSVAPGTSVHQDTQYF. In DNA form, the CDR3 reads TGCAGCGTGGCCCCAGGGACCTCCGTACACCAGGATACGCAGTATTTT.

This clonotype was detected many times. The rearrangement joins TRBV7-9 to TRBJ1-3, with 8 nucleotides matching TRBD1. Germline CDR1 reads SEHNR; CDR2 reads FQNEAQ (reference sequence). This CDR3 spans 15 amino acids. V shed 5 bases and J 3 bases; nucleotides not matched to a gene: 6. As DNA, the CDR3 is TGTGCCAGCAGCACCCGGACAGGGAATGGAAACACCATATATTTT. As protein: CASSTRTGNGNTIYF.

The chain joins TRBV7-9 to TRBJ2-7, with TRBD2 matching over 10 bases. Per the germline V gene, CDR1 is SEHNR and CDR2 is FQNEAQ (reference sequence). V dropped 5 bases and J dropped 3; count of bases not matched to a gene: 10. This CDR3 region has 16 residues. The CDR3 loop is CASSPPWVAGGYEQYF. DNA of the CDR3: TGTGCCAGCAGCCCACCCTGGGTAGCGGGAGGCTACGAGCAGTACTTC.

The chain has TRBV10-2 and TRBJ1-2; D remains unclear. This CDR3 spans 11 amino acids. The V end was cut by 9 bases, the J end by 5 bases, with 10 bases between. Germline V gene sequence: CDR1 WSHSY, CDR2 SAAADI. In nucleotides, the CDR3 is TGCGCCAGGGTTTTTATTTATGGCTACACCTTC. Translation gives CARVFIYGYTF.